Listed below are T cell receptor beta chains from one sample, sequenced in a study of cytomegalovirus exposure and HLA in healthy donors. The data were produced by immunoSEQ multiplex PCR, yet TCRdb's version contains in-frame clones alone and is incomplete. The sample has roughly 93,000 clones; more than 65% are singletons. Sequencing was done on a sample of PBMCs. These receptors all stem from a human donor in good health. The CDR3 runs from the conserved cysteine through the conserved F or W. A D gene is named only where the DNA matches it firmly. Clone size is given for some rows only: seen once, a few or many times, or a class if the clone is expanded.

TRBJ2-7,TRBD2,.,TRBV5-5,TGTGCCAGCAGACGGGGGGGCAAAAACTACGAGCAGTACTTC,CASRRGGKNYEQYF
TRBJ2-2,.,.,TRBV27,TGTGCCAGCATCAAAAGGGGAACCGGGGAGCTGTTTTTT,CASIKRGTGELFF
TRBJ1-1,.,.,TRBV6-1,TGTGCCAGCAGACCCAGAGACCCCCGGGGGACTGAAGCTTTCTTT,CASRPRDPRGTEAFF
TRBJ2-5,.,.,TRBV14,TGTGCCAGCAGCCGAGACAGACTTCTGTACCAAGAGACCCAGTACTTC,CASSRDRLLYQETQYF
TRBJ1-4,.,.,TRBV27,TGTGCCAGCGCACAGAACCGGATAACTAATGAAAAACTGTTTTTT,CASAQNRITNEKLFF
TRBJ1-2,TRBD1,.,TRBV19,TGTGCCAGTAGTACAGACAGGGAGGACTATGGCTACACCTTC,CASSTDREDYGYTF
TRBJ1-1,TRBD1,.,TRBV19,TGTGCCAGTACCGACAGGGGCACTGAAGCTTTCTTT,CASTDRGTEAFF
TRBJ2-4,TRBD1,.,TRBV4-1,TGCGCCAGCAGCCACGACGGGACAGGGAAAAACATTCAGTACTTC,CASSHDGTGKNIQYF
TRBJ2-5,TRBD2,few,TRBV6-1,TGTGCCAGCGGACTAGCGGGGAGCCAAGAGACCCAGTACTTC,CASGLAGSQETQYF
TRBJ1-1,.,few,TRBV5-1,TGCGCCAGCAGCTTGGCCGGAGGGACGTATGAAGCTTTCTTT,CASSLAGGTYEAFF
TRBJ2-1,TRBD2,.,TRBV28,TGTGCCAGCACCCATAGCGGGGGCCGTTACAATGAGCAGTTCTTC,CASTHSGGRYNEQFF
TRBJ1-2,.,.,TRBV19,TGTGCCAGTCAACAGTGGAAGGACTATGGCTACACCTTC,CASQQWKDYGYTF
TRBJ1-5,.,.,TRBV30,TGTGCCTGGACCCCCGCGGGGCAGGGTCAGCCCCAGCATTTT,CAWTPAGQGQPQHF
TRBJ2-7,.,.,TRBV15,TGTGCCACCAGCATGGCAGGGGTACTTACCTACGAGCAGTACTTC,CATSMAGVLTYEQYF
TRBJ2-1,.,.,TRBV4-3,TGCGCCAGCAGCCAAGCCTCGACAGCACCTGAGCAGTTCTTC,CASSQASTAPEQFF
TRBJ2-1,.,.,TRBV9,TGTGCCAGCAGCCCCTTCTATTCATCCTACAATGAGCAGTTCTTC,CASSPFYSSYNEQFF
TRBJ1-5,.,.,TRBV4-3,TGCGCCAGCAGCCAAAATGACAGGATTAGCAATCAGCCCCAGCATTTT,CASSQNDRISNQPQHF
TRBJ1-5,.,.,TRBV9,TGTGCCAGCAGCCGGATGGGGGGACAGCCCCAGCATTTT,CASSRMGGQPQHF
TRBJ2-3,TRBD2,few,TRBV7-9,TGTGCCAGCAGTAGTCCCCCCCTAGCGGGAGGTTTAGATACGCAGTATTTT,CASSSPPLAGGLDTQYF
TRBJ2-5,TRBD2,.,TRBV5-5,TGTGCCAGCAGCCCTGGGACTAGCGGGATTAGGGGAGAGACCCAGTACTTC,CASSPGTSGIRGETQYF
TRBJ1-1,.,few,TRBV7-2,TGTGCCAGCAGCTTGATCGGAGTCTACTCAGCTTTCTTT,CASSLIGVYSAFF
TRBJ2-7,TRBD1,.,TRBV5-1,TGCGCCAGCAGCTTGAAACCGACAGGGGGCGATTACGAGCAGTACTTC,CASSLKPTGGDYEQYF
TRBJ2-5,.,.,TRBV11-3,TGTGCCAGCAGCCCAAGAGACAGGGCGGGGGAGACCCAGTACTTC,CASSPRDRAGETQYF
TRBJ2-5,TRBD2,once,TRBV7-9,TGTGCCAGCAGCTTGGCGCTAGCGGGAGGGGGGACCTCAGGGGACCAGTACTTC,CASSLALAGGGTSGDQYF
TRBJ2-3,TRBD1,once,TRBV5-4,TGTGCCAGCAGCCCCGGAGGTGGACAGGGTGCAGATACGCAGTATTTT,CASSPGGGQGADTQYF
TRBJ1-5,.,.,TRBV10-3,TGTGCCATCGGTTCGTTCGAGGTAGGCAATCAGCCCCAGCATTTT,CAIGSFEVGNQPQHF
TRBJ2-2,TRBD2,.,TRBV6-5,TGTGCCAGCAGTTACTCGAGGACTAGCCTACCCGGGGAGCTGTTTTTT,CASSYSRTSLPGELFF
TRBJ1-2,.,.,TRBV7-8,TGTGCCAGCAGCACCCACAGGGTACCGTTCTATGGCTACACCTTC,CASSTHRVPFYGYTF
TRBJ1-5,.,.,TRBV5-5,TGTGCCAGCAGCTTGGGCGGATATAGCAATCAGCCCCAGCATTTT,CASSLGGYSNQPQHF
TRBJ1-1,TRBD1,.,TRBV14,TGTGCCAGCAGCCAAGTCCACAGGGGATGGGGAGCTTTCTTT,CASSQVHRGWGAFF
TRBJ1-1,TRBD1,.,TRBV4-1,TGCGCCAGCAGCCAAAAAAAGGGACAGGGTTGGGCCCAGAACACTGAAGCTTTCTTT,CASSQKKGQGWAQNTEAFF
TRBJ2-3,.,.,TRBV5-1,TGCGCCAGCAGCGGCAGACGGGGGGCGGGCACAGATACGCAGTATTTT,CASSGRRGAGTDTQYF
TRBJ1-2,TRBD1,.,TRBV19,TGTGCCAGTAGTGTGACAGGGGGCATTGGCTACACCTTC,CASSVTGGIGYTF
TRBJ2-7,TRBD1,.,TRBV27,TGTGCCAGCAGTTTTAGGACAGGGAGCTCCTACGAGCAGTACTTC,CASSFRTGSSYEQYF
TRBJ1-3,TRBD1,.,TRBV5-1,TGCGCCAGCAGCTTGGAGGGGGCGCCCTCTGGAAACACCATATATTTT,CASSLEGAPSGNTIYF
TRBJ1-4,TRBD1,few,TRBV14,TGTGCCAGCAGTGGGACAGATGAAAAACTGTTTTTT,CASSGTDEKLFF
TRBJ1-5,.,.,TRBV19,TGTGCCAGTAGTGGACTTTATAGCAATCAGCCCCAGCATTTT,CASSGLYSNQPQHF
TRBJ1-4,.,few,TRBV7-6,TGTGCCAGCAGCTTAGCGGGGCAAGGTGAAAAACTGTTTTTT,CASSLAGQGEKLFF
TRBJ2-1,TRBD1,.,TRBV6-5,TGTGCCAGCAGTTACGCCTCACAGGGGAACAATGAGCAGTTCTTC,CASSYASQGNNEQFF
TRBJ2-3,.,.,TRBV19,TGTGCCAGTAGTATACAGGGAGGAGATACGCAGTATTTT,CASSIQGGDTQYF
TRBJ2-2,.,few,TRBV19,TGTGCCAGTAGTAGACTCGACAGGCTCACCGGGGAGCTGTTTTTT,CASSRLDRLTGELFF
TRBJ2-7,TRBD1,few,TRBV7-9,TGTGCCAGCAGCTTAAGCACAGGGGTGGCGTACGAGCAGTACTTC,CASSLSTGVAYEQYF
TRBJ1-4,TRBD1,.,TRBV11-2,TGTGCCAGCAGCTTCGGGACAGGGATCAATGAAAAACTGTTTTTT,CASSFGTGINEKLFF
TRBJ2-7,.,.,TRBV30,TGTGCCTGGAACATAGGGGGACCCAACGAGCAGTACTTC,CAWNIGGPNEQYF
TRBJ2-2,TRBD2,.,TRBV2,TGTGCCAGCAGTCAGACTAGCGTGGGCACCGGGGAGCTGTTTTTT,CASSQTSVGTGELFF
TRBJ1-2,TRBD1,.,TRBV6-5,TGTGCCAGCAGTTACTCCGGGACAGGGCATGGCTACACCTTC,CASSYSGTGHGYTF
TRBJ1-1,.,few,TRBV7-9,TGTGCCAGCAGCTTAGGGCCACAGAACACTGAAGCTTTCTTT,CASSLGPQNTEAFF
TRBJ2-1,TRBD2,.,TRBV4-3,TGCGCCAGCAGCCAGGATATAGCGGGGGGGAGGTTCTTC,CASSQDIAGGRFF
TRBJ2-3,TRBD2,.,TRBV5-4,TGTGCCAGCAGCCTAGCTTGGGGGACTAGCGGGGGAGAATACACAGATACGCAGTATTTT,CASSLAWGTSGGEYTDTQYF
TRBJ1-4,.,.,TRBV30,TGTGCCTGGAGTGTCGGACGAGGGAATGAAAAACTGTTTTTT,CAWSVGRGNEKLFF
TRBJ1-5,TRBD1,.,TRBV2,TGTGCCAGCAATCCGACAGGGCCCAATCAGCCCCAGCATTTT,CASNPTGPNQPQHF
TRBJ2-7,TRBD2,once,TRBV5-1,TGCGCCAGCAGCTCCGGACTAGCGGGAGGGCCTAGCGAGCAGTACTTC,CASSSGLAGGPSEQYF
TRBJ1-5,.,.,TRBV19,TGTGCCAGTGGGGGGAGTAGCAATCAGCCCCAGCATTTT,CASGGSSNQPQHF
TRBJ1-6,TRBD1,.,TRBV7-8,TGTGCCAGCAGCCCGGGACAGGGGAATTCACCCCTCCACTTT,CASSPGQGNSPLHF
TRBJ1-1,.,few,TRBV15,TGTGCCACCAGCAGAGCCAGTAACACTGAAGCTTTCTTT,CATSRASNTEAFF